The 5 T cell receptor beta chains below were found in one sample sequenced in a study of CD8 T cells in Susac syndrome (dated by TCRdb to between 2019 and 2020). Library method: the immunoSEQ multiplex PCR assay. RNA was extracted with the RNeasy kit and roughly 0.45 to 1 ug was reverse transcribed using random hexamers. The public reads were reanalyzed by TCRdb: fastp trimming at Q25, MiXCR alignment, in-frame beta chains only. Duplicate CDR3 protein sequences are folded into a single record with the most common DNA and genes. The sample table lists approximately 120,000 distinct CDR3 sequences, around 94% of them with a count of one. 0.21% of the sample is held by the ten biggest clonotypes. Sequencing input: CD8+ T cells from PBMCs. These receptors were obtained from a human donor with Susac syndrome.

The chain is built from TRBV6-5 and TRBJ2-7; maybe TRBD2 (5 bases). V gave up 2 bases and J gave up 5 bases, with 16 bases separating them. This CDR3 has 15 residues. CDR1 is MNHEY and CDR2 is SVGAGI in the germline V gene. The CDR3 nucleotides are TGTGCCAGCAGTTACGCGGAGGCGCCCGCTGACGAGCAGTACTTC. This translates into CASSYAEAPADEQYF.

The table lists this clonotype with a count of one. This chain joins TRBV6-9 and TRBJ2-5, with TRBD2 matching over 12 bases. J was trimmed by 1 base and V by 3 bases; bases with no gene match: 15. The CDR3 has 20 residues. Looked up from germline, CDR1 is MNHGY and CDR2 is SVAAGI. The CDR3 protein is CASSYEDSYLAGGPQETQYF. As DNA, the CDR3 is TGTGCCAGCAGTTACGAAGATTCTTACCTAGCGGGAGGGCCCCAAGAGACCCAGTACTTC.

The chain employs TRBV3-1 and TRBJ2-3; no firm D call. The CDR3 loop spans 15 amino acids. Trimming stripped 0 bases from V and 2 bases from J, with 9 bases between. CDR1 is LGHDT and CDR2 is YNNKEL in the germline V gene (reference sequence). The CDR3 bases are TGTGCCAGCAGCCAAGAAGGTCCAGACACAGATACGCAGTATTTT. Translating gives CASSQEGPDTDTQYF.

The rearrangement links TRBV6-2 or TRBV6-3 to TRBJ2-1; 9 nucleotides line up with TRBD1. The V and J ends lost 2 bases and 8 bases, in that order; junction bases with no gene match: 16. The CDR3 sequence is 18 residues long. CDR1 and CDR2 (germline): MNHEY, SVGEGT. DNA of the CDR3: TGTGCCAGCAGTTACACCCAGACAGGGGGGACACACGACGATGAGCAGTTCTTC. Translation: CASSYTQTGGTHDDEQFF.

The CDR3 DNA reads TGTGCCAGCAGCCAGCCGGATATGGGACAGGGTTATGGAGGCTACACCTTC. Its translation is CASSQPDMGQGYGGYTF. The chain recombines TRBV28 with TRBJ1-2; 9 bases map to TRBD1. Germline V lookup: CDR1 MDHEN, CDR2 SYDVKM. V shed 6 bases, J shed 8 bases, and the junction held 19 bases outside the gene matches. The CDR3 consists of 17 residues.